The rows below give T cell receptor beta chains drawn from one sample of a study of T-cell reconstitution after alpha-beta-depleted transplantation in children. TCRdb re-called the PCR reads with MiXCR, one entry per CDR3 protein. Among about 900,000 distinct CDR3 sequences listed, under 30% were seen once. The sequenced sample was PBMCs, mostly from graft donor cells, obtained 360 days after TCRalphabeta/CD19-depleted stem cell transplant. Receptors originate from a boy in the first two years of life who had a stem cell transplant for SCID, so the T cells may come from the graft donor. Both conserved end residues are part of each CDR3. Fields, in order: J gene, V gene, clone size, D gene, CDR3 protein, CDR3 DNA. D genes are given only for firm matches. Size values are once, few and many counts, or a class for expanded clones, and some rows have none.

>TRBJ1-3|TRBV27|few|TRBD1
CASTRGVSGNTIYF
TGTGCCAGCACCAGGGGGGTCTCTGGAAACACCATATATTTT
>TRBJ2-1|TRBV20-1|NA|NA
CSAPRTGRYNEQFF
TGCAGTGCCCCCCGGACGGGGAGGTACAATGAGCAGTTCTTC
>TRBJ2-2|TRBV5-1|NA|NA
CASSLGGPHTGELFF
TGCGCCAGCAGCTTGGGAGGGCCTCACACCGGGGAGCTGTTTTTT
>TRBJ2-1|TRBV20-1|few|TRBD1
CSASGTGQFF
TGCAGTGCTAGCGGGACAGGGCAGTTCTTC
>TRBJ2-1|TRBV4-1|once|TRBD2
CASSQGLLAGTYNEQFF
TGCGCCAGCAGCCAAGGTCTCCTAGCGGGGACCTACAATGAGCAGTTCTTC
>TRBJ2-7|TRBV7-8|NA|NA
CASSPRGTYYEQYF
TGTGCCAGCAGCCCTCGGGGGACCTACTACGAGCAGTACTTC
>TRBJ1-5|TRBV5-1|NA|NA
CASSPGGSMESNQPQHF
TGCGCCAGCAGCCCTGGGGGCTCCATGGAGAGCAATCAGCCCCAGCATTTT
>TRBJ1-2|TRBV29-1|NA|NA
CSVEGRGRYGYTF
TGCAGCGTTGAAGGGCGCGGGAGGTATGGCTACACCTTC
>TRBJ2-3|TRBV14|NA|NA
CASSRQWSTDTQYF
TGTGCCAGCAGTCGACAGTGGAGCACAGATACGCAGTATTTT
>TRBJ2-3|TRBV20-1|few|TRBD1
CSARVGGPTRDTQYF
TGCAGTGCTAGAGTAGGGGGCCCGACCAGGGATACGCAGTATTTT
>TRBJ2-5|TRBV4-1|NA|TRBD2
CASSQEWGGTRETQYF
TGCGCCAGCAGCCAAGAGTGGGGGGGGACTAGGGAGACCCAGTACTTC
>TRBJ1-2|TRBV20-1|few|NA
CSVVNYGYTF
TGCAGTGTCGTTAACTATGGCTACACCTTC
>TRBJ2-1|TRBV2|few|NA
CASRVARSSYNEQFF
TGTGCCAGTAGAGTAGCGAGGAGCTCCTACAATGAGCAGTTCTTC
>TRBJ2-4|TRBV3-1|few|TRBD1
CASTKRWNGTGNIQYF
TGTGCCAGCACCAAAAGATGGAACGGGACAGGGAACATTCAGTACTTC
>TRBJ2-7|TRBV6-1|NA|TRBD1
CASSDRDRGAQQYF
TGTGCCAGCAGTGATCGGGACAGGGGTGCGCAGCAGTACTTC
>TRBJ1-1|TRBV5-5|few|NA
CASSLVSAEAFF
TGTGCCAGCAGCTTGGTTAGCGCTGAAGCTTTCTTT
>TRBJ2-3|TRBV12-3/TRBV12-4|once|NA
CASTERQLDTDTQYF
TGTGCCAGCACCGAGAGACAGTTGGATACAGATACGCAGTATTTT
>TRBJ2-1|TRBV5-1|NA|NA
CASSLADRGHNEQFF
TGCGCCAGCAGCTTGGCGGACAGAGGACACAATGAGCAGTTCTTC
>TRBJ2-7|TRBV12-3/TRBV12-4|NA|NA
CASSLNAAIREEQYF
TGTGCCAGCAGTTTGAATGCGGCCATCCGGGAGGAGCAGTACTTC
>TRBJ2-1|TRBV12-3/TRBV12-4|once|TRBD2
CTSSPTSGGAAFNEQFF
TGTACCAGCAGCCCGACTAGCGGGGGGGCGGCCTTCAATGAGCAGTTCTTC